Listed below are T cell receptor beta chains from one sample, sequenced in a study of T cells in Graves' hyperthyroidism and ophthalmopathy. TCRdb ran MiXCR on the multiplex PCR reads and lists one entry per CDR3 protein. The data show around 700,000 distinct CDR3 sequences, around 20% seen once. The material sequenced was blood. The receptors originated from a woman aged 45-60 years with Graves' hyperthyroidism that later progressed to Graves' ophthalmopathy. Both conserved end residues are part of each CDR3. The order of the fields is CDR3 protein, CDR3 DNA, J gene, V gene, clone size, D gene. A D gene is named only where the DNA matches it firmly. Clone size, where shown, is once, few, many, or a class for clones that have expanded.

CDR3: CASSPRRGVDQETQYF
DNA: TGTGCCAGCTCACCACGCCGGGGGGTCGACCAAGAGACCCAGTACTTC
J: TRBJ2-5
V: TRBV18
size: many
D: TRBD2

CDR3: CASSADGNTEAFF
DNA: TGTGCCAGCAGCGCCGACGGGAACACTGAAGCTTTCTTT
J: TRBJ1-1
V: TRBV13
size: many
D: -

CDR3: CASSESGQLNPPLHF
DNA: TGCGCCAGCAGTGAGTCGGGACAGCTGAACCCACCCCTCCACTTT
J: TRBJ1-6
V: TRBV10-2
size: few
D: TRBD1

CDR3: CASNSQRGSTDTQYF
DNA: TGCGCCAGCAATAGCCAGCGGGGGAGCACAGATACGCAGTATTTT
J: TRBJ2-3
V: TRBV5-1
size: many
D: TRBD2

CDR3: CASRAVAGGSYEQYF
DNA: TGTGCCAGCAGGGCCGTAGCGGGGGGCTCCTACGAGCAGTACTTC
J: TRBJ2-7
V: TRBV6-1
size: many
D: TRBD2

CDR3: CASSGWDRVSYEQYF
DNA: TGTGCCAGCAGCGGGTGGGACAGGGTCTCTTACGAGCAGTACTTC
J: TRBJ2-7
V: TRBV11-2
size: many
D: TRBD1

CDR3: CASSLDGVTEAFF
DNA: TGTGCCAGCAGTTTAGACGGTGTGACTGAAGCTTTCTTT
J: TRBJ1-1
V: TRBV27
size: many
D: -

CDR3: CASSSFGQGAVSNQPQHF
DNA: TGTGCCAGTAGTAGCTTTGGACAGGGGGCCGTTAGCAATCAGCCCCAGCATTTT
J: TRBJ1-5
V: TRBV19
size: -
D: TRBD1

CDR3: CSARDLTWDSPYEQYF
DNA: TGCAGTGCTAGAGACCTCACCTGGGACAGTCCCTACGAGCAGTACTTC
J: TRBJ2-7
V: TRBV20-1
size: many
D: TRBD1

CDR3: CASSELGISATNEKLFF
DNA: TGTGCCAGCAGTGAACTCGGGATAAGTGCAACTAATGAAAAACTGTTTTTT
J: TRBJ1-4
V: TRBV6-1
size: -
D: -

CDR3: CASSLRLARIDEQFF
DNA: TGTGCCAGCAGCCTCAGACTAGCGCGGATCGATGAGCAGTTCTTC
J: TRBJ2-1
V: TRBV7-3
size: many
D: TRBD2

CDR3: CASSFSGGGYEQYF
DNA: TGTGCCAGCAGTTTCAGCGGGGGGGGCTACGAGCAGTACTTC
J: TRBJ2-7
V: TRBV12-3/TRBV12-4
size: few
D: TRBD2

CDR3: CASSFSRGSNQPQHF
DNA: TGTGCCAGCAGTTTTAGTAGGGGGAGCAATCAGCCCCAGCATTTT
J: TRBJ1-5
V: TRBV12-3/TRBV12-4
size: many
D: -

CDR3: CASSSTEMNTEAFF
DNA: TGTGCCAGCAGTTCTACAGAGATGAACACTGAAGCTTTCTTT
J: TRBJ1-1
V: TRBV27
size: -
D: -

CDR3: CSARETSGIENEKLFF
DNA: TGCAGTGCTAGAGAAACCTCCGGGATAGAAAATGAAAAACTGTTTTTT
J: TRBJ1-4
V: TRBV20-1
size: many
D: -

CDR3: CASSLDREIINYGYTF
DNA: TGTGCCAGCAGTTTAGACAGGGAAATAATTAACTATGGCTACACCTTC
J: TRBJ1-2
V: TRBV12-3/TRBV12-4
size: many
D: -

CDR3: CASSDTSGAYNEQFF
DNA: TGTGCCAGCAGCGATACTAGCGGGGCGTACAATGAGCAGTTCTTC
J: TRBJ2-1
V: TRBV3-1
size: many
D: TRBD2

CDR3: CASSLGTLHAADTEAFF
DNA: TGTGCCAGCAGTTTAGGTACCCTCCATGCCGCCGACACTGAAGCTTTCTTT
J: TRBJ1-1
V: TRBV12-3/TRBV12-4
size: many
D: -

CDR3: CSARDSTAGNTIYF
DNA: TGCAGTGCTAGAGATTCAACAGCTGGAAACACCATATATTTT
J: TRBJ1-3
V: TRBV20-1
size: -
D: -

CDR3: CSAPPGQGWGEKLFF
DNA: TGCAGTGCTCCACCGGGACAGGGATGGGGTGAAAAACTGTTTTTT
J: TRBJ1-4
V: TRBV20-1
size: few
D: TRBD1

CDR3: CASTPSGRDREDEQYF
DNA: TGTGCCAGCACCCCCTCTGGCCGGGACAGGGAGGACGAGCAGTACTTC
J: TRBJ2-7
V: TRBV2
size: many
D: TRBD1

CDR3: CASSQGPERLNYGYTF
DNA: TGTGCCAGCAGCCAAGGCCCAGAAAGGCTAAACTATGGCTACACCTTC
J: TRBJ1-2
V: TRBV3-1
size: many
D: -

CDR3: CASSQDGAGGILGYTF
DNA: TGTGCCAGCAGCCAAGATGGGGCAGGGGGCATCTTGGGCTACACCTTC
J: TRBJ1-2
V: TRBV3-1
size: many
D: TRBD1